This is a list of T cell receptor beta chains from one sample in a study of blood T cell repertoires in COVID-19. Some clones are missing from TCRdb's copy, which holds only in-frame ones; the method was immunoSEQ multiplex PCR. Here the sample spans around 380,000 clones, 87% being singletons. Sequences were obtained from PBMCs or T cells enriched from blood (not recorded which). These receptors came from a young man who had recovered from COVID-19. Both conserved end residues are part of each CDR3. Each record gives: V gene, J gene, clone size, D gene, CDR3 protein, CDR3 DNA. A D gene is named only where the DNA matches it firmly. The size of a clone is reported for some rows only, either as once, few or many, or as a class for expanded clones.

V: TRBV7-9; J: TRBJ2-7; size: .; D: TRBD2; CDR3: CASSLELAGDEQYF; DNA: TGTGCCAGCAGCTTAGAACTAGCGGGGGATGAGCAGTACTTC
V: TRBV25-1; J: TRBJ2-1; size: once; D: TRBD1; CDR3: CASSLLTGAQRNEQFF; DNA: TGTGCCAGCAGTCTCCTGACAGGGGCGCAGAGGAATGAGCAGTTCTTC
V: TRBV12-5; J: TRBJ1-1; size: .; D: .; CDR3: CASGLARTGGLSEAFF; DNA: TGTGCTAGTGGTTTGGCTCGGACGGGGGGCTTGAGTGAAGCTTTCTTT
V: TRBV11-2; J: TRBJ2-3; size: .; D: .; CDR3: CASSLLALPGDTQYF; DNA: TGTGCCAGCAGCCTTCTGGCCTTGCCGGGAGATACGCAGTATTTT
V: TRBV7-9; J: TRBJ2-3; size: .; D: TRBD1; CDR3: CASSPRWGDRGDTQYF; DNA: TGTGCCAGCAGCCCCCGGTGGGGGGACAGGGGTGATACGCAGTATTTT
V: TRBV19; J: TRBJ1-2; size: .; D: TRBD1; CDR3: CASRAASGGIGGYTF; DNA: TGTGCCAGTAGGGCGGCGTCAGGGGGGATCGGCGGCTACACCTTC
V: TRBV10-3; J: TRBJ2-2; size: .; D: TRBD2; CDR3: CAISEGGGGTGELFF; DNA: TGTGCCATCAGTGAGGGCGGGGGAGGCACCGGGGAGCTGTTTTTT
V: TRBV19; J: TRBJ2-7; size: .; D: .; CDR3: CAVSRAGKMSNEQYF; DNA: TGTGCCGTCTCTAGGGCAGGGAAGATGAGCAACGAGCAGTACTTC
V: TRBV7-9; J: TRBJ2-4; size: .; D: TRBD1; CDR3: CASSLSGDSKNIQYF; DNA: TGTGCCAGCAGCTTATCCGGGGACAGTAAAAACATTCAGTACTTC
V: TRBV9; J: TRBJ1-5; size: .; D: TRBD1; CDR3: CASSGTGRNQPQHF; DNA: TGTGCCAGCAGCGGGACAGGGCGGAATCAGCCCCAGCATTTT
V: TRBV7-3; J: TRBJ1-6; size: .; D: TRBD1; CDR3: CASSLGTGLNSPLHF; DNA: TGTGCCAGCAGCTTAGGGACAGGACTTAATTCACCCCTCCACTTT
V: TRBV5-1; J: TRBJ1-1; size: .; D: .; CDR3: CASSVGTLNTEAFF; DNA: TGCGCCAGCAGCGTAGGGACATTGAACACTGAAGCTTTCTTT
V: TRBV6-5; J: TRBJ1-2; size: few; D: .; CDR3: CASSLRGYGYTF; DNA: TGTGCCAGCAGTCTTAGGGGCTATGGCTACACCTTC
V: TRBV12-3/TRBV12-4; J: TRBJ1-1; size: .; D: .; CDR3: CASRLQGSTEAFF; DNA: TGTGCCAGCAGACTTCAGGGGTCCACTGAAGCTTTCTTT
V: TRBV5-5; J: TRBJ2-2; size: .; D: .; CDR3: CASNLRFSAMNTGELFF; DNA: TGTGCCAGCAACTTACGATTTAGCGCAATGAACACCGGGGAGCTGTTTTTT
V: TRBV7-9; J: TRBJ1-1; size: few; D: .; CDR3: CASSLWPTYTEAFF; DNA: TGTGCCAGCAGCTTATGGCCCACCTACACTGAAGCTTTCTTT
V: TRBV10-3; J: TRBJ2-3; size: .; D: TRBD2; CDR3: CATSREAGYTDTQYF; DNA: TGTGCCACGAGTCGGGAGGCAGGATACACAGATACGCAGTATTTT
V: TRBV28; J: TRBJ1-6; size: .; D: .; CDR3: CASAAPNSPLHF; DNA: TGTGCTTCAGCGGCACCTAATTCACCCCTCCACTTT
V: TRBV25-1; J: TRBJ1-2; size: .; D: .; CDR3: CASSVGLLYGYTF; DNA: TGTGCCAGCAGCGTGGGACTCCTCTATGGCTACACCTTC
V: TRBV30; J: TRBJ1-5; size: .; D: TRBD1; CDR3: CAWSLGTGTNQPQHF; DNA: TGTGCCTGGAGCCTTGGGACAGGGACGAATCAGCCCCAGCATTTT
V: TRBV19; J: TRBJ2-1; size: .; D: .; CDR3: CASSIVLHGPDSSYNEQFF; DNA: TGTGCCAGTAGTATAGTTTTACACGGACCGGACAGCAGCTACAATGAGCAGTTCTTC
V: TRBV6-1; J: TRBJ1-1; size: .; D: .; CDR3: CASSEPPLLQLNTEAFF; DNA: TGTGCCAGCAGTGAACCTCCCCTTCTACAGCTAAACACTGAAGCTTTCTTT